This T cell receptor beta chain was observed in a study of graft-versus-host responses after intestinal transplantation. CDR1 and CDR2 (germline): SGHRS, YFSETQ. The CDR3 contains 16 residues. The junction had 12 bases not matched to a gene; V was cut back by 4 bases and J by 5 bases. Study-level points and caveats: In patients with graft-donor T cell macrochimerism, allograft graft-versus-host to host-versus-graft clonal ratios were high. Early post-transplant HvG declines showed an association with peak circulating GvH clone levels.

As for this clone: Its matching antigen is unknown.

Using immunoSEQ multiplex PCR, the repertoire was profiled, and TCRdb retains in-frame clones only, with some absent. Among around 110,000 clones listed, 90% were seen once. The sample consisted of unstimulated CD4+ T cells sorted from spleen or lymph node cells, taken before intestinal transplant. The V gene is TRBV5-1, the J gene TRBJ1-2, with 9 bases that match TRBD1. The receptor was isolated from a human donor who received an intestinal transplant. CDR3 residues: CASSPTEVTGGYGYTF. The CDR3 region has the DNA TGCGCCAGCAGCCCGACGGAGGTGACAGGGGGGTATGGCTACACCTTC.